Given below is one TCR beta chain in context. What antigen it recognizes has not been identified. No clone much larger than this one lies a single base away; base qualities are absent. The entry originates in a study of neurological immune-mediated disorders (dated by TCRdb to the late 2010s). Study-wide context: Peripheral blood TCR-beta repertoires from patients with HTLV-I-associated myelopathy (HAM/TSP), patients with multiple sclerosis, and healthy controls were compared in the study using UMI-based sequencing. Longitudinal samples, technical triplicates and paired sorted CD4+ and CD8+ T-cell subsets, alongside PBMC samples, were included among the approximately 98 TCR-beta libraries. The cohort comprised roughly 65 subjects: 15 or so HAM/TSP patients, 35 or so multiple sclerosis patients and around 20 healthy controls.

To synthesize cDNA, template-switch 5'RACE was performed with a primer carrying a 10-nucleotide random unique molecular identifier so that each TCR transcript was tagged. Every sequencing run yielded over 170 million TCR-beta sequences covering 15-18 subjects. The RNeasy kit was used for extraction of total RNA. The KAPA Real-time Library Amplification kit was used to amplify TCR-beta VDJ regions with primers for the TCR constant region and the 5'RACE anchor. Sample indexes and Illumina adaptors were added in a first PCR, after which library yield was increased in a second PCR. The roughly 650 bp TCR product was size-selected on a 2% E-gel SizeSelection system after Ampure bead purification. Before pooling, library quality was assessed on a Bioanalyzer, concentration was determined with Qubit, and library quantification was performed with the Kapa Library Quantification kit. An Illumina HiSeq 2500 sequenced the libraries paired-end 2 x 150 bp. To increase sequence diversity, about 24-32% phiX was spiked into each library pool. Regarding the original processing steps: Quality-filtered reads were processed with the UMI-based MiGEC pipeline, which removed over 75% of raw TCR sequences during error correction. IMGT germline references were used for aligning VDJ genes, and each clonotype was defined as a unique CDR3 amino acid sequence together with its V-J genes. Clonal expansion, Shannon diversity and CDR3 relatedness (CalcPairwiseDistances, ClusterSamples) were evaluated with VDJtools, and phylogenetic trees were built with CLCbio workbench. A clone was classed as expanded if it had 8 or more unique UMIs, a cutoff based on coefficient-of-variation modelling across technical triplicates. The public reads were quality trimmed at Q25 with fastp and then assembled into clones with MiXCR by TCRdb, keeping productive beta chains. When rows share a CDR3 protein, they turn into one entry using the most common DNA and genes. TCRdb's processing, not the study's, gives the V and J calls here. This sample comprises 55,000 to 70,000 distinct CDR3 sequences, over 9.5% of them detected only once. The top ten clones comprise over 1.5% of the sample.

Paper-wide results and their limitations: Across subjects, expanded clones never shared an identical CDR3 amino acid sequence, which suggests that the TCR-beta repertoires in every group were private. The highest TCR clonal expansion was observed in HAM/TSP patients, whereas the lowest was observed in MS patients, even when compared with healthy controls.

Inclusive of the bounding cysteine and phenylalanine, the CDR3 is 14 residues long. CDR3 DNA is the only sequence kept; it has 42 bases, read in frame from the first base. The CDR1 and CDR2 encoded by the germline V gene are KGHSH and LQKENI. After removal of 4 bases from V and 5 bases from J, the junction retains 1 base not matched to a gene. The healthy controls were volunteers from a blood bank in Maryland, USA. Libraries from unsorted PBMCs were made from 2 million PBMCs kept in RNAlater at -80 degrees C until RNA extraction. PBMCs were separated from peripheral blood using Ficoll-Hypaque density gradient centrifugation and then cryopreserved in liquid nitrogen.

This sequence originates from a man aged 55 to 70 in good health. This sequence uses TRBV18 and TRBJ2-1; 11 central nucleotides agree with TRBD2. The sample comprised PBMCs. Read as DNA, the sequence is TGTGCCAGCTCACAACTAGCGGGGGACAATGAGCAGTTCTTC. Translated, this gives CASSQLAGDNEQFF.